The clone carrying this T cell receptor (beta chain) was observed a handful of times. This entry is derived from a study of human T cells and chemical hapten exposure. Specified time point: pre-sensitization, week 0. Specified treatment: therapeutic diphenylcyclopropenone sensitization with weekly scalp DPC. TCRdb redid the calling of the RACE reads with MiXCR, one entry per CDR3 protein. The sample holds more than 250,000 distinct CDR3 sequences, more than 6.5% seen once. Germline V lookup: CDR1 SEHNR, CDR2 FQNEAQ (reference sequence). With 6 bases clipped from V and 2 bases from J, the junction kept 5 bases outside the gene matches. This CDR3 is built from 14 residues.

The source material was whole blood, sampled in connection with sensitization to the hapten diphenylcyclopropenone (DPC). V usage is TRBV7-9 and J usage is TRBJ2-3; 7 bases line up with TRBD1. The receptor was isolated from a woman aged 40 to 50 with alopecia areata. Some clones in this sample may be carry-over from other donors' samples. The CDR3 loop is CASRRQGPTDTQYF. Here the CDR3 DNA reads TGTGCCAGCAGACGACAGGGCCCCACAGATACGCAGTATTTT.